Sequencing of this T cell receptor (beta chain) was carried out in a study of identical twins. Germline V gene sequence: CDR1 LGHNA, CDR2 YSLEER. V lost 2 bases, J lost 0 bases, and 24 bases lay in between. The length of the CDR3 is 20 residues. One entry per CDR3 protein, called by TCRdb with MiXCR from the 5' RACE reads. Among 600,000 to 850,000 distinct CDR3 sequences listed, around a sixth were seen once. This clonotype was observed a handful of times. The sample was also reused in another study, on T cells expressing NK-cell markers.

This clonotype originated in a woman aged 18-29 years in good health. The rearrangement links TRBV4-3 to TRBJ2-3; weak D call: TRBD2 (5 bases). What was sequenced was PBMCs. CDR3 nucleotides: TGCGCCAGCAGCCAACCCCCCAAAGGGCCGGAGGACCCTAGCACAGATACGCAGTATTTT. Its protein product is CASSQPPKGPEDPSTDTQYF.